Each of the 8 T cell receptor beta chains below was sequenced from the same sample in a study of cytomegalovirus exposure and HLA in healthy donors. Primers: 60 Vbeta forward and 13 Jbeta reverse. Produced via immunoSEQ multiplex PCR; TCRdb's table is partial and in-frame only. This table has 170,000 or so clones, around 80% appearing once. Source material: PBMCs. The receptors derive from a male donor in good health and CMV-seropositive.

This chain uses TRBV7-2 with TRBJ2-3, with 10 bases identical to TRBD2. Germline CDR1 SGHTA, CDR2 FQGNSA. V shed 5 bases, J shed 10 bases, and the junction held 15 bases outside the gene matches. CDR3 size: 16 residues. CDR3: CASSPREASGSSAQYF. The CDR3 DNA reads TGTGCCAGCAGCCCCCGGGAGGCTAGCGGGAGCTCTGCGCAGTATTTT.

The chain employs TRBV2 and TRBJ2-7; possible D gene TRBD1, 6 bases. The ends were cut back, 5 bases at V and 1 base at J, with 12 bases in the middle. The V gene's germline CDR1 is SNHLY and CDR2 FYNNEI. CDR3 length equals 14 residues. CDR3 nucleotides: TGTGCCAGCAGTACAGGGTCGGCGTCCTACGAGCAGTACTTC. As protein: CASSTGSASYEQYF.

This clone was observed once. The chain carries TRBV4-2 and TRBJ2-1, with D unclear. The CDR3 consists of 13 residues. The germline gives CDR1 LGHNA, CDR2 YNFKEQ. Deletions cut 0 bases from V and 9 bases from J, with 9 bases between. The CDR3: CASSQDLSGEQFF. Here the CDR3 DNA reads TGTGCCAGCAGCCAAGATCTCTCCGGTGAGCAGTTCTTC.

The rearrangement joins TRBV7-6 to TRBJ2-3; 10 positions match TRBD2. The junction had 9 bases not matched to a gene; V was cut back by 3 bases and J by 6 bases. The CDR3 has 16 residues. In germline, CDR1 is SGHVS, CDR2 FNYEAQ. CDR3 in DNA: TGTGCCAGCAGCTTCAGTCTAGCGGGAGTCGGGGATACGCAGTATTTT. Amino acid sequence: CASSFSLAGVGDTQYF.

This clone was detected once. The gene calls are TRBV7-2 and TRBJ2-2; no reliable D call. This CDR3 is 12 amino acids long. Germline lookup yields CDR1 SGHTA and CDR2 FQGNSA. V lost 5 bases and J 10 bases, leaving 11 bases between the germline ends. CDR3 coding DNA: TGTGCCAGCAGCACCTATCTTGAGGAGCTGTTTTTT. As protein: CASSTYLEELFF.

This chain links TRBV30 with TRBJ2-7, with 7 nucleotides matching TRBD2. CDR1 and CDR2 from the germline V gene are GTSNPN and SVGIG (reference sequence). Trimming at V came to 2 bases and at J to 5 bases, leaving 3 bases not matched to a gene. This CDR3 comprises 12 residues. The CDR3 protein is CAWSPTSHEQYF. CDR3 in DNA: TGTGCCTGGAGTCCGACTAGCCACGAGCAGTACTTC.

The rearrangement uses TRBV6-1 and TRBJ2-7, with a possible D match to TRBD1 (6 bases). V was clipped by 7 bases and J by 2 bases, with 18 bases between them. CDR1 and CDR2 (germline): MNHNS, SASEGT. The CDR3 runs 15 residues. CDR3 residues: CASKEAGVLTYEQYF. For the CDR3, the DNA is TGTGCCAGCAAGGAAGCAGGGGTTTTAACCTACGAGCAGTACTTC.

This clone appeared a few times. The chain carries TRBV18 and TRBJ1-5; unclear D gene. Germline V gene lookup returns CDR1 KGHSH and CDR2 LQKENI. This CDR3 has 19 residues. Trimming cost V 6 bases and J 0 bases, with 24 bases left between them. CDR3 in DNA: TGTGCCAGCTCCCTACGACGAGCTCAGCGGAATGATAGCAATCAGCCCCAGCATTTT. The encoded protein is CASSLRRAQRNDSNQPQHF.